This T cell receptor (beta chain) comes out of a study of T cells expressing NK-cell markers. For each CDR3 protein, TCRdb gives one entry from its re-call of the 5' RACE reads, without DNA. The listing records under 500,000 distinct CDR3 sequences. General study points: The share of CD8+ T cells held by dominant NKG2C+ clonotypes was roughly 1.0-8% in roughly 6 donors. A handful of donors showed these clonotypes also leading the CD3+CD56-NKG2C+ fraction.

The CDR3 length is 14 residues. Germline V gives CDR1 SGHTA, CDR2 FQGNSA. With respect to this clonotype: Its antigen remains unidentified.

The sample taken for sequencing was blood T cells: a sorted CD56 or NKG2C T cell subset, CD4+ or CD8+ T cells, or bulk PBMC T cells (not recorded which). The V call is TRBV7-2, the J call TRBJ1-1; TCRdb designates TRBD1, a call that cannot be tested without DNA. The sequence derives from a woman between 18 and 70 years old in good health. CDR3 sequence reads: CASSPRTDNTEAFF. The variable domain in full, completed from reference TRBV7-2 and TRBJ1-1, reads GAGVSQSPSNKVTEKGKDVELRCDPISGHTALYWYRQSLGQGLEFLIYFQGNSAPDKSGLPSDRFSAERTGGSVSTLTIQRTQQEDSAVYLCASSPRTDNTEAFFGQGTRLTVV.